This TCR beta chain was recovered during a study of blood T cell repertoires in COVID-19. Background on the study: Some COVID-19 samples were acute and others convalescent; all came from the United States, Italy and Spain. The analysed material was cDNA or gDNA that came from T cells, B-cell-depleted T cells, or PBMCs.

In the original workflow: Estimation of nucleated cell counts was performed using reference gene primer amplification. Some clones are missing from TCRdb's copy, which holds only in-frame ones; the method was immunoSEQ multiplex PCR. The V and J calls and the clone size are those of that table, but D and trimming were determined from the DNA. This sample has tens of thousands of clones, with 90% to 95% found just once. This clone appeared a few times. Per the germline V gene, CDR1 is SGHRS and CDR2 is YFSETQ. CDR3 length: 12 amino acids. The V end lost 4 bases, the J end lost 6 bases, and 11 bases lay between the germline ends.

The sample taken for sequencing was peripheral blood. The V call is TRBV5-1, the J call TRBJ2-7; D possibly corresponds to TRBD2 (6 bases). The clonotype originates from a human donor in a cohort sampled during active COVID-19. This CDR3 reads CASSPSGVEQYF. CDR3 sequence (DNA): TGCGCCAGCAGCCCCTCGGGGGTCGAGCAGTACTTC. The variable domain in full, completed from reference TRBV5-1 and TRBJ2-7, reads KAGVTQTPRYLIKTRGQQVTLSCSPISGHRSVSWYQQTPGQGLQFLFEYFSETQRNKGNFPGRFSGRQFSNSRSEMNVSTLELGDSALYLCASSPSGVEQYFGPGTRLTVT.